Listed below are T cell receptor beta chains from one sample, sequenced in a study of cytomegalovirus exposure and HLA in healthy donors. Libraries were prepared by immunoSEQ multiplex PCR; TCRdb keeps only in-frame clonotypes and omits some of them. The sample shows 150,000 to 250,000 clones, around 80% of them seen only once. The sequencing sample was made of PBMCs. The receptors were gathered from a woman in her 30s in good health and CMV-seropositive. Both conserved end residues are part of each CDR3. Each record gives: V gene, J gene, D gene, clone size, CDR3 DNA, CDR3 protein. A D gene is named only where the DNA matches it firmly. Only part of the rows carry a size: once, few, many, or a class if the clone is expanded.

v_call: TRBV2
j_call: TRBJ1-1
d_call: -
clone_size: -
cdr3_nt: TGTGCCAGCAGTGGGAGGGGTGTCGCTGAAGCTTTCTTT
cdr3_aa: CASSGRGVAEAFF

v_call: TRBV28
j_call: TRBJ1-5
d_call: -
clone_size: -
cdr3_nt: TGTGCCAGCATAAGAGACATCCGCAATCAGCCCCAGCATTTT
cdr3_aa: CASIRDIRNQPQHF

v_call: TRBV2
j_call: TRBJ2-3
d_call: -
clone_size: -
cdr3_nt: TGTGCCAGCAGTGAATCAGGGACAGATACGCAGTATTTT
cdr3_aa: CASSESGTDTQYF

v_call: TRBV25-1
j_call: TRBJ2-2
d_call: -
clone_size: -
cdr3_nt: TGTGCCAGCAGTGAACGGGCGAACACCGGGGAGCTGTTTTTT
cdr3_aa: CASSERANTGELFF

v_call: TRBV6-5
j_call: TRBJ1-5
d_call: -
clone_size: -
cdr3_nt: TGTGCCAGCAGTTACCGGGGATTCCAGCCCCAGCATTTT
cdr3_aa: CASSYRGFQPQHF

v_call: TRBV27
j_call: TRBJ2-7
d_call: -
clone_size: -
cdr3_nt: TGTGCCAGCAGTCCACGGACAGCCAACGGAGAGCAGTACTTC
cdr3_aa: CASSPRTANGEQYF

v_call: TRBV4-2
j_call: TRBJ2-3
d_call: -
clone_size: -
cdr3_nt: TGTGCCAGCAGCCCAGAGGTTGACTTCCCAGATACGCAGTATTTT
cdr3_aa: CASSPEVDFPDTQYF

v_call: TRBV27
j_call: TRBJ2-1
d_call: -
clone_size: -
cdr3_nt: TGTGCCAGCAGTCCAGGACTACACAATGAGCAGTTCTTC
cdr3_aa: CASSPGLHNEQFF

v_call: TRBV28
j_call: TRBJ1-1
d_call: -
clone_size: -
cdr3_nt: TGTGCCAGCAGTCTACCGAGCACTGAAGCTTTCTTT
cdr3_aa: CASSLPSTEAFF

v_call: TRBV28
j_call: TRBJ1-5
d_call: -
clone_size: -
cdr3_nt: TGTGCCAGCAGTTCTTTTCAGCCCCAGCATTTT
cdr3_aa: CASSSFQPQHF

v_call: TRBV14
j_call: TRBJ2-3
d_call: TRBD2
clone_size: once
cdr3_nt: TGTGCCAGCAGCCTAGCGGGCGGGAGCCGCCTTACGCAGTATTTT
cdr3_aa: CASSLAGGSRLTQYF

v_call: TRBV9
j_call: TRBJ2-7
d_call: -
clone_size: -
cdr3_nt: TGTGCCAGCAGCGTTAGCGCACGGGGCGAGCAGTACTTC
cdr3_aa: CASSVSARGEQYF

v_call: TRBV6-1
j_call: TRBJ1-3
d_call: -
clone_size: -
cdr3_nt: TGTGCCAGCAGAGAGACAGGTCTCTCTGGAAACACCATATATTTT
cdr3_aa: CASRETGLSGNTIYF

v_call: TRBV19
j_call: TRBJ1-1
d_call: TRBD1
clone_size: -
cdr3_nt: TGTGCCAGTGAGGTGACAGGGCTCATGAACACTGAAGCTTTCTTT
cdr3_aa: CASEVTGLMNTEAFF

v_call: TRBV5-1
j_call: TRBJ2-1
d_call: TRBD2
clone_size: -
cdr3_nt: TGCGCCAGCAGCTTCACCCTAGCGGACTCCTACAATGAGCAGTTCTTC
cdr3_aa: CASSFTLADSYNEQFF

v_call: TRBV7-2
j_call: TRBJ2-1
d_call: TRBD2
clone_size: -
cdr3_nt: TGTGCCAGCAGCCCGGGACTAGCGGAGGGGTATGAGCAGTTCTTC
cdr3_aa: CASSPGLAEGYEQFF

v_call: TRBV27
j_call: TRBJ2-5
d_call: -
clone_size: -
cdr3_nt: TGTGCCAGCAGTTTATCGAGGAGTAGGGAGACCCAGTACTTC
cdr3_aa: CASSLSRSRETQYF

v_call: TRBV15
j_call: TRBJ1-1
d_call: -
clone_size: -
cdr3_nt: TGTGCCACCAGCCCCGGCAGGGCCCCCATGAACACTGAAGCTTTCTTT
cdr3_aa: CATSPGRAPMNTEAFF

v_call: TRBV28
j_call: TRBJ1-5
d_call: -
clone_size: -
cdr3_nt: TGTGCCAGCAGTCGAACTGTTACTCCGGGACACCAGCATTTT
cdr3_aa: CASSRTVTPGHQHF

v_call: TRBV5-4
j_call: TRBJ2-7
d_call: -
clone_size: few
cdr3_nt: TGTGCCAGCAGCTTCAGGGTTAGGGGACATTACGAGCAGTACTTC
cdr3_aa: CASSFRVRGHYEQYF

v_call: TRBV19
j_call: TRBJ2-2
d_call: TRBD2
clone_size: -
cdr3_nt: TGTGCCAGTAGTTGGCGGGGGGAGACCGGGGAGCTGTTTTTT
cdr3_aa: CASSWRGETGELFF

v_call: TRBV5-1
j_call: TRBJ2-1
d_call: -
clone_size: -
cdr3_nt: TGCGCCAGCAGCTGGGCAGGTCGGAACAATGAGCAGTTCTTC
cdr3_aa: CASSWAGRNNEQFF

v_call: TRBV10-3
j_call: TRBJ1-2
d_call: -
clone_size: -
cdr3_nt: TGTGCCATCAGTGAAATGAGCTATGGCTACACCTTC
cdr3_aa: CAISEMSYGYTF

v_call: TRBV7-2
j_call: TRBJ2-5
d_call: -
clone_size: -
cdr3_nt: TGTGCCAGCAGCCAACTAGTGACAGAGACCCAGTACTTC
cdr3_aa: CASSQLVTETQYF

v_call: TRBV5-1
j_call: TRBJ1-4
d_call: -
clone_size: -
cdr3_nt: TGCGCCAGCAGCTTGACAGGGACGGGTTGGCAAGAAAAACTGTTTTTT
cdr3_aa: CASSLTGTGWQEKLFF

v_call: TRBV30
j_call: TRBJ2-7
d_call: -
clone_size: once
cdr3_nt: TGTGCCTGGAACAATGGGGGACTCCTCTACGAGCAGTACTTC
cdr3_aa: CAWNNGGLLYEQYF

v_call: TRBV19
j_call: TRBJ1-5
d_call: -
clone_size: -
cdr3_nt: TGTGCCAGTAGTCTTACAGACTATAGCAATCAGCCCCAGCATTTT
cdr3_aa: CASSLTDYSNQPQHF

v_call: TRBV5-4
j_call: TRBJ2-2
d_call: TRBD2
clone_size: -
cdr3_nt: TGTGCCAGCAGCTTGGGGGGTAGCGGGAGGAACACCGGGGAGCTGTTTTTT
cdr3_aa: CASSLGGSGRNTGELFF

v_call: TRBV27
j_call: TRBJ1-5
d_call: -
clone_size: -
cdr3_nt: TGTGCCAGCAGTTTCGTAAATCAGCCCCAGCATTTT
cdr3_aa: CASSFVNQPQHF

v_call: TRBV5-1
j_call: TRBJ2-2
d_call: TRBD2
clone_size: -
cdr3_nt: TGCGCCAGCAGCTCACTAGCGGGGGACACCGGGGAGCTGTTTTTT
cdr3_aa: CASSSLAGDTGELFF

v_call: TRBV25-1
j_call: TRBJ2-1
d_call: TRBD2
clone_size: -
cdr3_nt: TGTGCCAGCAGTGAACATCGACTAGCAAGCGGTAATGAGCAGTTCTTC
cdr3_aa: CASSEHRLASGNEQFF

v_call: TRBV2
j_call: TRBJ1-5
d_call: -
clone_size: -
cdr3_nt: TGTGCCAGCAGTTTGCAGAACAATCAGCCCCAGCATTTT
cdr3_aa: CASSLQNNQPQHF

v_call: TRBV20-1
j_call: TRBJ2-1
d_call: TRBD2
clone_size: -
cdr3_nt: TGCAGTGCCGAGGGACTAGGTGAGCAGTTCTTC
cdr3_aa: CSAEGLGEQFF

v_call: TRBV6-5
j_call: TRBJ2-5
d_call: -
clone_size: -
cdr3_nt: TGTGCCACCTGCCGTGGTAGCGCGGAGACCCAGTACTTC
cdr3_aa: CATCRGSAETQYF

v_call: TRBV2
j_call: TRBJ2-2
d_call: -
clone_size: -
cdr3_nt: TGTGCCAGCAGTGAAAGGCTGAGGGCCGCCACCGGGGAGCTGTTTTTT
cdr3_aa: CASSERLRAATGELFF

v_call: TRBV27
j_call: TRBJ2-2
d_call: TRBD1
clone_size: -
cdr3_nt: TGTGCCAGCACCCCGGACAGGGAAAACACCGGGGAGCTGTTTTTT
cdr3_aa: CASTPDRENTGELFF

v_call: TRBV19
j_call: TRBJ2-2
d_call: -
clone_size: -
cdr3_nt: TGTGCCAGTAGTGGATCCGGAGTAGGTACCGGGGAGCTGTTTTTT
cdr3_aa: CASSGSGVGTGELFF

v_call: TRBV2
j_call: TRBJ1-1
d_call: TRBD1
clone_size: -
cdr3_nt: TGTGCCAGCAGGCCGGACAGGGGGATAACTGAAGCTTTCTTT
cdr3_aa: CASRPDRGITEAFF

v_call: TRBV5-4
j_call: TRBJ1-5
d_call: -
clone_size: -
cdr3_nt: TGTGCCAGCAGCTCTGAACCGGACAGTAATCAGCCCCAGCATTTT
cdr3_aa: CASSSEPDSNQPQHF

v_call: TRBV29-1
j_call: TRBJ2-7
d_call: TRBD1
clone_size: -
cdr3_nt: TGCAGCGTCGCCGACAGGGGCTTTTCCTACGAGCAGTACTTC
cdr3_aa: CSVADRGFSYEQYF

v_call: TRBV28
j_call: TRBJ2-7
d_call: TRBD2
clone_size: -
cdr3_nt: TGTGCCAGCAGACTTAGCGGGAGGCCCCACGAGCAGTACTTC
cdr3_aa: CASRLSGRPHEQYF

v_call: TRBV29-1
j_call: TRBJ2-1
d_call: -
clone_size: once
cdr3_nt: TGCAGCGTTGAGCGGGCGGGGTTAGGGTCCTACAATGAGCAGTTCTTC
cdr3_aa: CSVERAGLGSYNEQFF

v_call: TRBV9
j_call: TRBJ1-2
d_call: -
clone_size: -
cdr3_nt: TGTGCCAGCAGCGTTGCGGGGACTACTGAGTATGGCTACACCTTC
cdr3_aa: CASSVAGTTEYGYTF

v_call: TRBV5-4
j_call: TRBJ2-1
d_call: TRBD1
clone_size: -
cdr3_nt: TGTGCCAGCAGCAAACGACAGGGGGACAATGAGCAGTTCTTC
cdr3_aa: CASSKRQGDNEQFF

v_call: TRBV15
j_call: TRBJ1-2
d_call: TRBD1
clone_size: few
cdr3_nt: TGTGCCACCAGCAGGCGAGACAGGGGGCGAGGTGGCTACACCTTC
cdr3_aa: CATSRRDRGRGGYTF

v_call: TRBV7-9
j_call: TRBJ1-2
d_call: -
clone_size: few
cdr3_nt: TGTGCCAGCAGCTTAGCCCGGGTTCCCCTTGATGGCTACACCTTC
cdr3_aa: CASSLARVPLDGYTF

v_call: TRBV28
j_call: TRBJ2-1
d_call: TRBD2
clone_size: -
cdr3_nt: TGTGCCAGCAACCGCCGGGCCAATAGCGGGACTGGGGGTGAGCAGTTCTTC
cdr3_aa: CASNRRANSGTGGEQFF

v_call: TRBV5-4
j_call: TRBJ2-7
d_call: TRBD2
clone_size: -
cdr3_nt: TGTGCCAGCTCCGTGGACGGGAGGGCCGGAGGCGAGCAGTACTTC
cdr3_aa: CASSVDGRAGGEQYF

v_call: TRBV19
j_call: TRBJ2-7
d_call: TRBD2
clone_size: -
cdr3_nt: TGTGCCAGTAGTATAGGGAATTCGGGGGGCTCCTACGAGCAGTACTTC
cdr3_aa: CASSIGNSGGSYEQYF

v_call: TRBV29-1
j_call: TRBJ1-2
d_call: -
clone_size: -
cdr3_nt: TGCAGCGTTGAACCGGGAAGGGCGGATAATGGCTACACCTTC
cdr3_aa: CSVEPGRADNGYTF

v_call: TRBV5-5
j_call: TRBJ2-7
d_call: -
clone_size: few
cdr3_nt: TGTGCCAGCAGGAGGACAGTCCCTCCTTACGAGCAGTACTTC
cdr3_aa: CASRRTVPPYEQYF

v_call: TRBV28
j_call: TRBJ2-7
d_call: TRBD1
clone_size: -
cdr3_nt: TGTGCCAGCAGCCCTCGGTGGGGACAGGGGTCCTACGAGCAGTACTTC
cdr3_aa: CASSPRWGQGSYEQYF

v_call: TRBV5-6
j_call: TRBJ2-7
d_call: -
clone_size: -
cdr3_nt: TGTGCCAGCAGCTTGATGGGGACTTCCTACGAGCAGTACTTC
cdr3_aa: CASSLMGTSYEQYF

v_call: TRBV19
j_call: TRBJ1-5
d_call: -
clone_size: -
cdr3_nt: TGTGCCAGCGCTCAGGGAGGCGGTCAGCCCCAGCATTTT
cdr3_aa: CASAQGGGQPQHF

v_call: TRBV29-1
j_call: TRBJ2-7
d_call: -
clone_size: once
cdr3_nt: TGCAGCGTTGAAGTGGGACTTTCACCCTACGAGCAGTACTTC
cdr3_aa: CSVEVGLSPYEQYF

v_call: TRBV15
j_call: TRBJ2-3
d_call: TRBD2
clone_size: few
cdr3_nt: TGTGCCACCAGCAGAGACCTAGCGGGTACGCAGTATTTT
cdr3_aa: CATSRDLAGTQYF